This T cell receptor (beta chain) was captured by sequencing in a study of shared clonotypes between healthy human individuals. Study-wide results and caveats: Clonotypes shared by all four sorted-subset donors had higher generation probabilities than non-shared clonotypes.

Clones were sequenced by immunoSEQ multiplex PCR, and TCRdb holds only the in-frame ones, with some missing. The profile covers about 380,000 clones, with roughly 96% appearing a single time and around 0.3% taken by the ten largest. About this clone: Its specificity is unknown.

This CDR3 spans 14 amino acids. The junction had 5 bases not matched to a gene; V was cut back by 5 bases and J by 2 bases. Germline V gene data show CDR1 as LNHDA and CDR2 as SQIVND (reference sequence). Material: memory CD8+ T cells sorted from blood. Subset reported: CD45RO+ cells pooled with CCR7-negative TemRA cells. The source of this sequence is a man aged 25-45 years in good health. This chain links TRBV19 with TRBJ2-7; 8 nucleotides align to TRBD1. The CDR3: CASSSQGVAYEQYF. In DNA form, the CDR3 reads TGTGCCAGTAGTTCACAGGGGGTTGCCTACGAGCAGTACTTC.